This TCR beta chain originates from a study of graft-versus-host responses after intestinal transplantation. V lost 5 bases and J lost 4, with 14 bases in between. Germline-derived CDR1 and CDR2 are LNHNV and YYDKDF (reference sequence). The CDR3 consists of 14 residues. Worth noting for this clone: Its target is not known.

The repertoire was sequenced with immunoSEQ multiplex PCR; TCRdb's copy has only in-frame clones and lacks some. In the table there are fewer than 20,000 clones, 85% to 95% of which are singletons. Study-wide results and caveats: Early post-transplant HvG declines showed an association with peak circulating GvH clone levels.

The sample in question was PBMCs, obtained 23 days after intestinal transplant. The chain combines TRBV15 with TRBJ2-5, with D perhaps matching TRBD1 (5 bases). This clonotype originated in a human patient who received an intestinal transplant, so some T cells may come from the graft donor. CDR3 residues: CATSPQESGETQYF. The CDR3 region has the DNA TGTGCCACCAGCCCACAGGAAAGTGGAGAGACCCAGTACTTC.